The T cell receptor beta chain described here comes from a study of patients and donors after allogeneic stem cell transplantation. Germline V gene lookup returns CDR1 MGHDK and CDR2 SYGVNS. This CDR3 is 15 amino acids long. Trimming took 4 bases from V and 1 from J, leaving 11 bases between them. This clonotype is deemed medium-sized (0.01 to 0.1%). TCRdb ran MiXCR on the RT-PCR reads and lists one entry per CDR3 protein. This table holds almost 20,000 distinct CDR3 sequences, 4.5% to 5.5% found once. The source of this sequence is a human donor who was either an allogeneic HSCT recipient or a stem cell or donor lymphocyte infusion donor (not recorded which). It is not recorded whose cells these are; they may come from a transplant donor. Sequenced input: blood, either unsorted or a sorted T cell fraction (not recorded which). V gene TRBV25-1 combines with J gene TRBJ2-1, with a weak D call TRBD2 (5 bases). Written as DNA, the CDR3 is TGTGCCAGCAGTGCGGGGAAATTTTCCTACAATGAGCAGTTCTTC. This gives the protein CASSAGKFSYNEQFF.